This T cell receptor beta chain was retrieved from a study of blood T cell repertoires in COVID-19. In the study overall: Spain, Italy and the United States supplied samples that represented acute and convalescent COVID-19.

Assay: immunoSEQ multiplex PCR; the TCRdb copy retains only in-frame clones and omits some. The sample includes a few hundred thousand clones, more than 75% seen only once; the top ten take 7.8%. The source is a woman aged 50 to 60 who had recovered from COVID-19. The source material was peripheral blood.

The CDR3: CASSQGDVSQPQHF. CDR3 in DNA: TGTGCCAGTAGTCAAGGGGATGTAAGTCAGCCCCAGCATTTT. The chain has TRBV19 and TRBJ1-5, with D maybe TRBD1 (5 bases). This CDR3 is 14 amino acids long. V was cut by 5 bases and J by 6 bases, with 14 bases left in between. Germline CDR1 and CDR2: LNHDA and SQIVND (reference sequence).